These 31 T cell receptor beta chains came from one sample sequenced in a study of T cell repertoires in cytomegalovirus infection. TCRdb re-called the reads through MiXCR, storing one row per CDR3 protein. The sample has around 290,000 distinct CDR3 sequences; about 25% are singletons. Sequenced material: PBMCs. These TCRs come from a human donor in good health (CMV status not recorded). Some clones in this sample may be carry-over from other donors' samples.

This clonotype was recorded a few times. The chain carries TRBV11-2 and TRBJ2-3; D ambiguous. CDR1 and CDR2 from the germline V gene are SGHAT and FQNNGV. The CDR3 loop spans 13 amino acids. Trimming shortened V by 1 base and J by 5 bases, and 7 bases separated the two germline ends. This chain's CDR3 is CASSLGTQDTQYF. The CDR3 DNA reads TGTGCCAGCAGCTTAGGGACCCAAGATACGCAGTATTTT.

The chain carries TRBV15 and TRBJ2-5; 15 bases are shared with TRBD2. The V and J ends lost 1 base and 5 bases, in that order; junction bases with no gene match: 2. Germline loops: CDR1 LNHNV, CDR2 YYDKDF (reference sequence). The CDR3 sequence is 16 residues long. The CDR3 loop reads CATSRGGLAGGETQYF. The CDR3 nucleotides read TGTGCCACCAGCAGAGGGGGACTAGCGGGAGGTGAGACCCAGTACTTC.

There are a few counts of this clonotype. The chain joins TRBV28 to TRBJ1-1; D is unclear. Germline CDR1 is MDHEN and CDR2 is SYDVKM. This CDR3 is 14 amino acids long. The germline V and J ends were trimmed by 9 bases and 4 bases, with 18 bases remaining between them. The CDR3 loop reads CASSPSTKGTEAFF. The CDR3 DNA sequence: TGTGCCAGTTCGCCTAGTACCAAGGGCACTGAAGCTTTCTTT.

The V and J genes are TRBV6-6 and TRBJ1-5, with unresolved D. The CDR3 contains 14 residues. Trimming cost V 4 bases and J 3 bases, with 10 bases left between them. Germline V lookup: CDR1 MNHNY, CDR2 SVGAGI (reference sequence). The CDR3 DNA follows: TGTGCCAGCAGTTCATACAGAGACAATCAGCCCCAGCATTTT. Its protein is CASSSYRDNQPQHF.

The chain combines TRBV20-1 with TRBJ2-1; TRBD1 matches 7 bases. CDR1 DFQATT and CDR2 SNEGSKA come from the germline V gene (reference sequence). The CDR3 loop spans 11 amino acids. V gave up 7 bases and J gave up 4 bases; unmatched junction bases: 1. Here the CDR3 reads CSGDRYNEQFF. DNA of the CDR3: TGCAGTGGGGACAGATACAATGAGCAGTTCTTC.

The chain joins TRBV24-1 to TRBJ2-2, with D hard to call. Trimming took off 5 bases at V and 7 bases at J, with 16 bases between the two ends. The CDR3 totals 15 residues. CDR1 is KGHDR and CDR2 is SFDVKD in the germline V gene. CDR3 nucleotide sequence: TGTGCCACCAGTGCCCCAGGTCGGACGGTCGGGGAGCTGTTTTTT. Amino acids: CATSAPGRTVGELFF.

This clonotype was counted at least ten times. The chain has TRBV7-2 and TRBJ1-2; D perhaps matches TRBD1 (5 bases). CDR3 length equals 13 residues. V was shortened by 7 bases and J by 4 bases, with 13 bases between the two germline ends. Germline-derived CDR1 and CDR2 are SGHTA and FQGNSA. The CDR3 DNA follows: TGTGCCAGCAACCTGCAGGGCCCCTATGGCTACACCTTC. It translates to CASNLQGPYGYTF.

This clonotype was seen many times. The gene calls are TRBV28 and TRBJ2-5; D not certain. Trimming stripped 6 bases from V and 1 base from J, with 9 bases between. This CDR3 has 13 amino acids. The germline gives CDR1 MDHEN, CDR2 SYDVKM. The CDR3 spells CASRSGGQETQYF. CDR3 DNA: TGTGCCAGCAGGAGTGGCGGCCAAGAGACCCAGTACTTC.

In this sample, this clonotype turned up many times. The rearrangement links TRBV7-2 to TRBJ2-2; D ambiguous. Trimming shortened V by 5 bases and J by 5 bases, and 18 bases separated the two germline ends. The CDR3 is 16 residues long. Germline V gives CDR1 SGHTA, CDR2 FQGNSA. The CDR3 loop reads CASSLRRVPGTGELFF. CDR3 in DNA: TGTGCCAGCAGCCTACGCCGGGTCCCTGGGACCGGGGAGCTGTTTTTT.

The V and J genes are TRBV29-1 and TRBJ2-5; a possible D gene is TRBD1 (6 bases). The CDR3 spans 12 residues. Germline values: CDR1 SQVTM, CDR2 ANQGSEA. Trimming shortened V by 6 bases and J by 2 bases, and 10 bases separated the two germline ends. The CDR3 coding sequence is TGCAGCGTCGCCAGGGGACAAGAGACCCAGTACTTC. Protein product: CSVARGQETQYF.

The chain joins TRBV20-1 to TRBJ1-6, with TRBD1 as a possible D gene (5 bases). The V end lost 4 bases, the J end lost 14 bases, and 24 bases lay between the germline ends. The CDR3 has 15 residues. Per the germline V gene, CDR1 is DFQATT and CDR2 is SNEGSKA (reference sequence). CDR3 bases: TGCAGTGCTAACCAACCCGGTGGGGCCAAAGGAACCCTCCACTTT. Translation: CSANQPGGAKGTLHF.

This clonotype was seen many times. The J gene is TRBJ2-1, the V gene TRBV24-1, with D unresolved. The CDR3 sequence is 13 residues long. Germline CDR1 KGHDR, CDR2 SFDVKD. Trimming pared 1 base from V and 7 bases from J, leaving 7 bases between. CDR3 in DNA: TGTGCCACCAGTGATTTTAGCAGGAATGAGCAGTTCTTC. Translated: CATSDFSRNEQFF.

A few counts support this clonotype. The chain recombines TRBV4-1 with TRBJ2-7; D is possibly TRBD2 (5 bases). The CDR3 runs to 15 residues. CDR1 is MGHRA and CDR2 is YSYEKL in the germline V gene. Trimming stripped 3 bases from V and 4 bases from J, with 16 bases between. CDR3 region: CASSHPGKNVYEQYF. CDR3 bases: TGCGCCAGCAGCCACCCGGGGAAAAACGTTTACGAGCAGTACTTC.

The sample holds a few counts of this clonotype. DNA of the CDR3: TGTGCCAGCAGCCCCGGGGTCGGAGAGACCCAGTACTTC. Translation gives CASSPGVGETQYF. The J gene is TRBJ2-5, the V gene TRBV7-2, with a possible D match to TRBD2 (5 bases). This CDR3 has 13 residues. V lost 5 bases to trimming and J lost 4 bases, with 11 bases between them. Germline V gene sequence: CDR1 SGHTA, CDR2 FQGNSA.

V usage is TRBV28 and J usage is TRBJ1-1; TRBD1 aligns across 11 bases. From germline, CDR1 is MDHEN and CDR2 SYDVKM. The CDR3 extends over 16 amino acids. V dropped 1 base and J dropped 3; count of bases not matched to a gene: 4. The CDR3 DNA follows: TGTGCCAGCAGTTTATTCGGACAGGGGGCGTACACTGAAGCTTTCTTT. The encoded protein is CASSLFGQGAYTEAFF.

This clonotype was detected a few times. V usage is TRBV18 and J usage is TRBJ1-5; a weak D match, TRBD1 (5 bases). The CDR3 has 13 residues. The V and J ends lost 8 bases and 4 bases respectively, with 12 bases between them. Germline V lookup: CDR1 KGHSH, CDR2 LQKENI. The CDR3, as DNA: TGTGCCAGCGGAGGGACCGTGAATCAGCCCCAGCATTTT. Protein sequence: CASGGTVNQPQHF. The whole variable domain, remainder taken from reference TRBV18 and TRBJ1-5, is NAGVMQNPRHLVRRRGQEARLRCSPMKGHSHVYWYRQLPEEGLKFMVYLQKENIIDESGMPKERFSAEFPKEGPSILRIQQVVRGDSAAYFCASGGTVNQPQHFGDGTRLSIL.

The chain joins TRBV20-1 to TRBJ2-1; D remains ambiguous. Trimming removed 0 bases at V and 5 bases at J, with 8 bases between. There are 13 residues in the CDR3. Germline CDR1 reads DFQATT; CDR2 reads SNEGSKA (reference sequence). Here the CDR3 reads CSARDHLDNEQFF. For the CDR3, the DNA is TGCAGTGCTAGAGATCACCTAGACAATGAGCAGTTCTTC.

This chain uses TRBV7-2 with TRBJ2-5; TRBD1 matches 7 bases. V dropped 7 bases and J dropped 5; count of bases not matched to a gene: 10. The CDR3 sequence is 14 residues long. The germline V gene has CDR1 SGHTA and CDR2 FQGNSA. Written as DNA, the CDR3 is TGTGCCAGCACCCCTAGAGGGGGCTGGGAGACCCAGTACTTC. The encoded protein is CASTPRGGWETQYF. Full variable domain (remainder filled in from reference TRBV7-2 and TRBJ2-5): GAGVSQSPSNKVTEKGKDVELRCDPISGHTALYWYRQSLGQGLEFLIYFQGNSAPDKSGLPSDRFSAERTGGSVSTLTIQRTQQEDSAVYLCASTPRGGWETQYFGPGTRLLVL.

This clonotype was seen ten or more times. The CDR3 sequence: CASSAREYQPQHF. The CDR3 coding sequence is TGTGCCAGCAGCGCCAGGGAATATCAGCCCCAGCATTTT. The rearrangement joins TRBV7-2 to TRBJ1-5, with a weak D call TRBD1 (5 bases). The V gene lost 5 bases and the J gene lost 5 bases, with 10 bases spanning the gap. This CDR3 is built from 13 residues. CDR1 is SGHTA and CDR2 is FQGNSA in the germline V gene.

A few counts support this clonotype. This chain joins TRBV7-2 and TRBJ2-5; 10 bases map to TRBD1. This CDR3 is 16 amino acids long. The V segment lost 3 bases and the J segment 5 bases; nucleotides outside the gene matches: 9. Per the germline V gene, CDR1 is SGHTA and CDR2 is FQGNSA. The CDR3 region is CASSFARQGASETQYF. CDR3 nucleotides: TGTGCCAGCAGCTTTGCGAGACAGGGGGCTTCGGAGACCCAGTACTTC.

About this clonotype: This may be a read error, as it is one base from a much larger clone. CDR3 sequence: CASSLDGHGQYF. Here the CDR3 DNA reads TGTGCCAGCAGCTTAGACGGGCACGGGCAGTACTTC. The chain uses TRBV7-2 and TRBJ2-7; D is unresolved. From germline, CDR1 is SGHTA and CDR2 FQGNSA. This CDR3 spans 12 amino acids. V gave up 1 base and J gave up 9 bases, with 10 bases separating them.

The rearrangement uses TRBV9 and TRBJ1-1; a weak D match, TRBD1 (5 bases). The CDR3 contains 16 residues. CDR1 SGDLS and CDR2 YYNGEE come from the germline V gene. The germline V and J ends were trimmed by 2 bases and 0 bases, with 14 bases remaining between them. The CDR3 reads CASSVVGPGMNTEAFF. The DNA of the CDR3 is TGTGCCAGCAGCGTGGTAGGGCCAGGGATGAACACTGAAGCTTTCTTT.

This chain joins TRBV20-1 and TRBJ2-7; 7 nucleotides match TRBD2. V lost 5 bases, J lost 7 bases, and 11 bases stayed unmatched. Looked up from germline, CDR1 is DFQATT and CDR2 is SNEGSKA (reference sequence). This CDR3 comprises 13 residues. As DNA, the CDR3 is TGCAGTGCTCAGGGAGGGAGAGCGGAAGAGCAGTACTTC. This encodes CSAQGGRAEEQYF.

The J gene is TRBJ2-7, the V gene TRBV7-9, with TRBD2 identical over 10 bases. The germline CDR1 and CDR2 sequences are SEHNR and FQNEAQ (reference sequence). J gave up 4 bases and V 2 bases, and 8 bases lay outside the gene matches. CDR3 size: 16 residues. The CDR3 region has the DNA TGTGCCAGCAGCTTATCCGGACTAGCGGAGGGGTACGAGCAGTACTTC. Its translation is CASSLSGLAEGYEQYF.

This clonotype came up a few times. This sequence joins TRBV25-1 and TRBJ1-3; D unresolved. Germline-derived CDR1 and CDR2 are MGHDK and SYGVNS. V gave up 7 bases and J gave up 4 bases, with 11 bases separating them. CDR3 length equals 13 residues. CDR3: CASTGISGNTIYF. The CDR3 DNA is TGTGCCAGCACTGGGATATCCGGAAACACCATATATTTT.

This clonotype was recorded many times. The chain uses TRBV11-1 and TRBJ2-1; TRBD2 matches 15 bases. CDR1 SGHAT and CDR2 FQDESV come from the germline V gene (reference sequence). With 4 bases clipped from V and 6 bases from J, the junction kept 7 bases outside the gene matches. The CDR3 is made up of 17 amino acids. The CDR3 DNA reads TGTGCCAGCAGCTCAACCCCGGGACTAGCGGGGGGCAATGAGCAGTTCTTC. Amino acid sequence: CASSSTPGLAGGNEQFF.

The chain combines TRBV19 with TRBJ1-1; TRBD1 matches 10 bases. After removal of 4 bases from V and 5 bases from J, the junction contained 7 bases not matched to a gene. This CDR3 region has 15 residues. The germline V gene encodes CDR1 LNHDA and CDR2 SQIVND (reference sequence). Written as DNA, the CDR3 is TGTGCCAGTAGTACAAGGACAGGGGGTTGGACTGAAGCTTTCTTT. This encodes CASSTRTGGWTEAFF.

As to this clonotype: A read error may be the cause here, since a much bigger clone is one base away. Lacking the conserved final phenylalanine or tryptophan, this CDR3 likely reflects a read error. The rearrangement uses TRBV10-3 and TRBJ1-2; TRBD1 agrees at 8 bases. The CDR3 is 13 amino acids. The germline gives CDR1 ENHRY, CDR2 SYGVKD. V lost 4 bases to trimming and J lost 7 bases; unmatched junction nucleotides: 5. The CDR3 spells CAISAGQEVGYTL. DNA for the CDR3: TGTGCCATCAGTGCGGGACAGGAAGTTGGCTACACCTTA.

This clonotype was seen a handful of times. The chain carries TRBV29-1 and TRBJ2-1; D gene unclear. The CDR3 spans 13 residues. The V and J ends lost 8 bases and 7 bases respectively, with 18 bases between them. Germline V gene lookup returns CDR1 SQVTM and CDR2 ANQGSEA. The CDR3 reads CSSKRWQVNEQFF. The CDR3 DNA is TGCAGCTCCAAAAGGTGGCAGGTGAATGAGCAGTTCTTC.

This clonotype showed up many times. V gene TRBV6-1 combines with J gene TRBJ2-1; D not resolved. CDR3 size: 15 residues. In germline, CDR1 is MNHNS, CDR2 SASEGT. The V gene lost 5 bases and the J gene lost 5 bases, with 16 bases spanning the gap. The CDR3 is CASSPRRTLDNEQFF. CDR3 in DNA: TGTGCCAGCAGTCCGAGGCGGACCCTGGACAATGAGCAGTTCTTC.

This clonotype has more than one count but fewer than ten. The V gene is TRBV20-1, the J gene TRBJ2-5; D is perhaps TRBD2 (6 bases). CDR1 DFQATT and CDR2 SNEGSKA come from the germline V gene (reference sequence). The CDR3 length is 15 residues. Trimming pared 5 bases from V and 5 bases from J, leaving 21 bases between. CDR3 DNA: TGCAGTGCTGCCACCCCACTCGGGAGTGACGAGACCCAGTACTTC. Amino acids: CSAATPLGSDETQYF.